This TCR beta chain is from a study of post-analysis software for immune sequencing data. Study overall: Relapsing-remitting, secondary progressive and progressive-relapsing multiple sclerosis courses were included. General study results and limits: Five or six TRBV segments were more frequent in patients than controls; TRBV5-6, TRBV5-1 and TRBV20-1 belonged to this group.

Germline V gene data show CDR1 as SGHTA and CDR2 as FQGNSA. The CDR3 loop spans 15 amino acids. V lost 5 bases and J lost 9; bases outside the gene matches: 5. Concerning this clonotype itself: Antigen unknown.

Unique molecular identifiers tagged the TCR beta cDNA libraries. Via MiXCR, TCRdb re-called the PCR reads, giving one row per CDR3 protein. The sample has some 500,000 distinct CDR3 sequences; nearly 45% are singletons. Sequencing was done on a sample of blood. V usage is TRBV7-2 and J usage is TRBJ2-1, with 15 bases aligning to TRBD2. This clonotype was obtained from a girl aged 10 to 17 with multiple sclerosis. CDR3 DNA sequence: TGTGCCAGCAGCATAGGACTAGCGGGAGGGACTGAGCAGTTCTTC. It is translated as CASSIGLAGGTEQFF.